A single T cell receptor beta chain is shown here with its context. As yet, its antigen is unknown. The table came from immunoSEQ multiplex PCR; TCRdb's copy has only in-frame clones and leaves some out. Altogether some 15,000 clones are present, 75% to 90% being singletons, with the ten largest covering roughly 10%. Time point reported: baseline, week 1 (first vaccination visit). As to treatment: pre-vaccination baseline after standard-of-care therapy. Donor tumors were new WHO grade 3 or 4 IDH1-mutant, ATRX-lost astrocytomas. The record originates from a study of a mutant IDH1 vaccine in newly diagnosed glioma. Study-level findings and limits: Across multiple MHC alleles, 90% to 95% of patients had vaccine-induced responses. Changes in top peripheral clonotypes did not appear linked to pseudoprogression.

The V gene's germline CDR1 is MGHRA and CDR2 YSYEKL. CDR3 length equals 15 residues. The V end lost 1 base, the J end lost 4 bases, and 11 bases lay between the germline ends. The chain combines TRBV4-1 with TRBJ1-5, with D perhaps matching TRBD1 (6 bases). The sample was PBMCs, taken from a glioma patient treated with radiotherapy, temozolomide or both. The TCR originated in a woman aged 40 to 50 with glioma. Some clones in this sample may be carry-over from other donors' samples. CDR3 nucleotides: TGCGCCAGCAGCCAAGGGGAACAGGGAAATCAGCCCCAGCATTTT. Amino acid sequence: CASSQGEQGNQPQHF.